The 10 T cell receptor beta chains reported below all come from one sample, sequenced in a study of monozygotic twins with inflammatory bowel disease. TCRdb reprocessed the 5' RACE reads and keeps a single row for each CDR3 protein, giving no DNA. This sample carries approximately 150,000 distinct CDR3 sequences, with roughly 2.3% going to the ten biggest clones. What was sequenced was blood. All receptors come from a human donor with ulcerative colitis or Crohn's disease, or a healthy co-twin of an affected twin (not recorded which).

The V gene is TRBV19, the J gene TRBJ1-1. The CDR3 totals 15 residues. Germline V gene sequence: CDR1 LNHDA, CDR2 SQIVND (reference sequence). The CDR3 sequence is CASSIVHFMNTEAFF.

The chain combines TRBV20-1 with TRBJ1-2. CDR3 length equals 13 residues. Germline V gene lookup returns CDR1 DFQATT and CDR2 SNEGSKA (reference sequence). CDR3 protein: CSARGLTFYGYTF.

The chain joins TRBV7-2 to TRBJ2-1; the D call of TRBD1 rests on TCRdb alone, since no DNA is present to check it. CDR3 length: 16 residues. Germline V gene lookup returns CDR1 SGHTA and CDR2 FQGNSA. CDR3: CASSLAGTGDNNEQFF.

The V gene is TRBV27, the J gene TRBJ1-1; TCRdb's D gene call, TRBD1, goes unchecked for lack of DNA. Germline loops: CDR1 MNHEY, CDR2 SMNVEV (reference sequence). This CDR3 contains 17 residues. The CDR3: CASSGGQGSGMNTEAFF.

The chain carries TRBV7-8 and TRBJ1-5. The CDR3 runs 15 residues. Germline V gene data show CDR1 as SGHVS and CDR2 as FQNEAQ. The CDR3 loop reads CASSLATPFNQPQHF.

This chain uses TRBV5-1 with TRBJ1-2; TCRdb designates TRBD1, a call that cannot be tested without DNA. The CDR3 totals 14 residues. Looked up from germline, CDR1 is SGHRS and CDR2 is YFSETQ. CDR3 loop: CASSQGGASYGYTF. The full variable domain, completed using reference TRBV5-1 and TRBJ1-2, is KAGVTQTPRYLIKTRGQQVTLSCSPISGHRSVSWYQQTPGQGLQFLFEYFSETQRNKGNFPGRFSGRQFSNSRSEMNVSTLELGDSALYLCASSQGGASYGYTFGSGTRLTVV.

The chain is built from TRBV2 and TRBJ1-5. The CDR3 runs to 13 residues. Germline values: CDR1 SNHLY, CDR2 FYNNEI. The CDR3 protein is CASTGMGGQPQHF.

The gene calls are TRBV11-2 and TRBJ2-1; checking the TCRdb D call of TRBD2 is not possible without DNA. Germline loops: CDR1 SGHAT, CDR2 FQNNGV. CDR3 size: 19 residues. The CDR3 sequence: CASRSGTSGRSGSYNEQFF.

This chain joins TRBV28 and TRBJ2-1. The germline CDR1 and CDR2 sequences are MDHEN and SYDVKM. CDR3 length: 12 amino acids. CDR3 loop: CASSWILGEQFF.

CDR3 sequence: CSARDLGGNEQYF. The chain recombines TRBV20-1 with TRBJ2-7; the TRBD1 assignment by TCRdb is unverifiable without DNA. This CDR3 spans 13 amino acids. Germline V gene data show CDR1 as DFQATT and CDR2 as SNEGSKA (reference sequence).